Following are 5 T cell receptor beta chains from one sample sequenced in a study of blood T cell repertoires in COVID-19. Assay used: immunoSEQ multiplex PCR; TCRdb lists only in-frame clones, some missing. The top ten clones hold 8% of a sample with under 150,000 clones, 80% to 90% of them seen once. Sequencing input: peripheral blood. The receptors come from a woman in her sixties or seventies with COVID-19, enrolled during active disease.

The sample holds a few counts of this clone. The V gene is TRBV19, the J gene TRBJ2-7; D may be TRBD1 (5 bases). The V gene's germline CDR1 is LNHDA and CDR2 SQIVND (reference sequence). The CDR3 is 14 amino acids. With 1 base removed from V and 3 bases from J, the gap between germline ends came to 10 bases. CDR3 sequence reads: CASSIAGRDYEQYF. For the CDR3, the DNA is TGTGCCAGTAGTATAGCGGGCAGGGACTACGAGCAGTACTTC.

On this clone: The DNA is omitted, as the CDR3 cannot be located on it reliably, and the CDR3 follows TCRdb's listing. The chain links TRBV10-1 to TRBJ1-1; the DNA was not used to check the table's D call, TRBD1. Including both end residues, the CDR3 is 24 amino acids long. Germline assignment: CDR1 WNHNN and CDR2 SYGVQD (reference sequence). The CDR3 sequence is CAIYRDNTEAFFGQGTRDNTEAFF.

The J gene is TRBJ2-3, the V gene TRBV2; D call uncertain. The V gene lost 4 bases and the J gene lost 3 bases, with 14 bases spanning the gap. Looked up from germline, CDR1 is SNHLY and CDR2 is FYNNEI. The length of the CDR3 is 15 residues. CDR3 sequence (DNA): TGTGCCAGCAGTGGTTATTCCACAGTGACAGATACGCAGTATTTT. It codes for CASSGYSTVTDTQYF.

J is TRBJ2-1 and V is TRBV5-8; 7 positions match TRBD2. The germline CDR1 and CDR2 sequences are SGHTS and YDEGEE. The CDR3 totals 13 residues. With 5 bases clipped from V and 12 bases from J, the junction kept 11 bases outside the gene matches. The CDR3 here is CASRPGGSGRQFF. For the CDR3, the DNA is TGTGCCAGCAGACCCGGCGGTAGCGGGCGGCAGTTCTTC. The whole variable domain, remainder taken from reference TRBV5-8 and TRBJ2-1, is EAGVTQSPTHLIKTRGQQATLRCSPISGHTSVYWYQQALGLGLQFLLWYDEGEERNRGNFPPRFSGRQFPNYSSELNVNALELEDSALYLCASRPGGSGRQFFGPGTRLTVL.

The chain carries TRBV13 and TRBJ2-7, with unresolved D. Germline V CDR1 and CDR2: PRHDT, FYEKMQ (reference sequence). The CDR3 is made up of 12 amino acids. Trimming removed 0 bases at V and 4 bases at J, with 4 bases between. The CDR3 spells CASSLGQYEQYF. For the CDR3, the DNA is TGTGCCAGCAGCTTAGGCCAATACGAGCAGTACTTC.